This T cell receptor (beta chain) originates from a study of T cell repertoires in cytomegalovirus infection. Study-wide background: From public TCR beta signatures came an indication of both CMV infection and matching HLA type.

In TCRdb, the reads were re-called with MiXCR into one record per CDR3 protein. The data hold under 200,000 distinct CDR3 sequences, with 8.5% to 10% observed a single time. This TCR derives from a human donor in good health (CMV status not recorded). Some clones in this sample may be carry-over from other donors' samples. The sample was PBMCs.

CDR3 nucleotides: TGTGCCAGCAGCCAACTTCCGTCGATGGGGGAAGCTTTCTTT. This sequence encodes CASSQLPSMGEAFF. This chain joins TRBV14 and TRBJ1-1, with no clear D. CDR1 and CDR2 from the germline V gene are SGHDN and FVKESK. This CDR3 spans 14 amino acids. V shed 2 bases and J shed 8 bases, with 15 bases lying between them.